The source of this T cell receptor (beta chain) is a study of T cells in tuberculosis. The overall study: The T cells targeted glucose monomycolate, a mycobacterial lipid, via CD1B.

Method: immunoSEQ multiplex PCR; TCRdb's copy keeps in-frame clones and lacks some. This sample yields 26,000 or so clones, of which roughly 89% are seen a single time; roughly 6.1% belongs to the top ten. The CDR3 contains 16 residues. Germline V CDR1 and CDR2: SGHRS, YFSETQ. With 0 bases clipped from V and 2 bases from J, the junction kept 6 bases outside the gene matches. Study results and caveats: Samples were chosen by availability of cryopreserved specimens. Active tuberculosis alpha repertoires lay closer to GMM-specific TCRs than controls'.

Each clinical donor contributed on average approximately 90,000 T cells from unsorted cryopreserved PBMC. Comments on this clone: Its specificity is unknown.

This TCR was sampled from a donor between 10 and 29 years old with latent tuberculosis or without tuberculosis infection. The chain recombines TRBV5-1 with TRBJ2-3; 7 positions match TRBD1. The sequenced material came from PBMCs. Here the CDR3 reads CASSLEPGGTTDTQYF. The CDR3 DNA reads TGCGCCAGCAGCTTGGAACCAGGGGGAACCACAGATACGCAGTATTTT.